This record concerns one T cell receptor (beta chain) sequence. The specificity of this receptor is unknown. No base-level quality is on record; no much larger clone is a single base apart. The data originate from a study of CD8 T cells in Susac syndrome (dated by TCRdb to the late 2010s). General notes on the study: The study used repertoire sequencing to test whether antigen drove CD8+ T cell activation and differentiation in Susac syndrome.

High-throughput TCR beta sequencing profiled peripheral blood CD8+ and CD4+ T cells from healthy donors, Susac syndrome patients and multiple sclerosis patients. Treatment-naive patients with stable or active relapsing-remitting disease fulfilling revised McDonald criteria were used as multiple sclerosis controls. Bulk CD8+ and CD4+ T cells were purified by magnetic negative isolation, while CD8+ TEMRA cells were enriched using FACS. Blood was drawn into EDTA tubes, processed within 24 hours, and PBMCs were isolated by density gradient centrifugation. PBMCs intended for TCR sequencing were frozen in liquid nitrogen and were later thawed in a 37 degrees C water bath. The sorted or isolated CD4+, CD8+ and CD8+ TEMRA cells reached a purity of at least 90%. RNA was extracted with the RNeasy kit and roughly 0.5 to 1 ug was reverse transcribed using random hexamers. The immunoSEQ multiplex PCR assay, which covers 54 Vbeta and 13 Jbeta segments, was used to amplify TCR beta CDR3 regions. PCR amplification bias was corrected using a synthetic template baseline for primer optimization and computational correction. For the original study's pipeline: Reads were annotated to V, D and J genes per IMGT and analyzed with immunoSEQ Analyzer, keeping only productive sequences. Clonality was computed as one minus Shannon entropy normalized by log2 of the number of productive unique sequences. Public and private clones were assessed among the 100 most prevalent clones of each patient and control. Clones were defined as Susac-specific when absent from the healthy and MS cohorts, from approximately 970 published viral clones and from other ImmuneACCESS disease sequences. TCRdb cleaned the public reads at Q25 with fastp, built clones with MiXCR and kept in-frame beta chains. Each record represents a unique CDR3 protein, reported with the most common genes and DNA among its rows. TCRdb's processing, not the study's, gives the V and J calls here. This sample comprises 200,000 to 250,000 distinct CDR3 sequences, about 95% of them detected only once. The biggest ten clones account for 0.085% to 0.095% of the sample.

V loses 6 bases, J loses 8 bases, and the germline ends lie 21 bases apart. The CDR3 holds 15 amino acids from the cysteine to the phenylalanine. The entry retains the CDR3 DNA only, 45 bases that are in frame from base 1. Overall results and qualifications from the work: The study acknowledged that relatively few individuals were included in the TCR sequencing and HLA analysis.

This chain joins TRBV12-3 or TRBV12-4 to TRBJ2-3; a tentative D match to TRBD2 spans 5 bases. The receptor was isolated from a human donor with multiple sclerosis. The sample comprised CD4+ T cells from PBMCs. The nucleotide sequence reads TGTGCCAGCAGCAAAGCCGAAACCAGACGGGGTACGCAGTATTTT. It is translated as CASSKAETRRGTQYF.